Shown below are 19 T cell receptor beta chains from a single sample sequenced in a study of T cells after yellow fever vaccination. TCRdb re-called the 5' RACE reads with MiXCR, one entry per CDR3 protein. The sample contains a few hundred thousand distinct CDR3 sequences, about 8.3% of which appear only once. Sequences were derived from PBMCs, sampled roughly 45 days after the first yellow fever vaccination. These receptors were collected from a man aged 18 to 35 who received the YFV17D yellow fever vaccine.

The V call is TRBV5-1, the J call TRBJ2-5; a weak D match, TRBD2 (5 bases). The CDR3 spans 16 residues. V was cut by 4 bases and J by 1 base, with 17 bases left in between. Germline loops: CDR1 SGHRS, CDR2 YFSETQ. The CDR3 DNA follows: TGCGCCAGCAGCCCCGGGAACACACTCCTCCAAGAGACCCAGTACTTC. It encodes CASSPGNTLLQETQYF.

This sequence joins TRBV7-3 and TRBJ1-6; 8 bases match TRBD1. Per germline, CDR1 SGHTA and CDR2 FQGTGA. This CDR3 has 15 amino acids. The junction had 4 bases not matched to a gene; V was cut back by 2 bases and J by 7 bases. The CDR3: CASSLRTGGNSPLHF. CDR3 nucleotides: TGTGCCAGCAGCTTACGAACAGGGGGAAATTCACCCCTCCACTTT.

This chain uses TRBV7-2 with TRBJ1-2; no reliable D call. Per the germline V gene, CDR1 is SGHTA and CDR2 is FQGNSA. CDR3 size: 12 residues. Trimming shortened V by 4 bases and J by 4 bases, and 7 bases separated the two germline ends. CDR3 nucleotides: TGTGCCAGCAGCTCCCCGACCTATGGCTACACCTTC. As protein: CASSSPTYGYTF.

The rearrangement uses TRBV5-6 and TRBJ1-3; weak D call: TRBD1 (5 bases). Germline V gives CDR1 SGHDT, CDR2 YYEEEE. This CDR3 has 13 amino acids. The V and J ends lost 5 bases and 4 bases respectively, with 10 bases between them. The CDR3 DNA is TGTGCCAGCAGTTCCCAGGGAGGAAACACCATATATTTT. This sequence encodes CASSSQGGNTIYF.

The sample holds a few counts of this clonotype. The CDR3 bases are TGTGCCATCAGTGAGGAGCCCGGGGGGGGGAAAGAGCAGTACTTC. Translated: CAISEEPGGGKEQYF. The chain is built from TRBV10-3 and TRBJ2-7; TRBD2 aligns across 8 bases. This CDR3 has 15 amino acids. J was trimmed by 7 bases and V by 2 bases; bases with no gene match: 10. CDR1 and CDR2 (germline): ENHRY, SYGVKD.

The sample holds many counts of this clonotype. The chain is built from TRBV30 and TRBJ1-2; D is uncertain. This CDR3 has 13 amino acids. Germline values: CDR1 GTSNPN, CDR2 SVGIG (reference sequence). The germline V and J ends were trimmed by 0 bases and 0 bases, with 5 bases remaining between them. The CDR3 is CAWSVEANYGYTF. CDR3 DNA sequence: TGTGCCTGGAGTGTGGAAGCTAACTATGGCTACACCTTC. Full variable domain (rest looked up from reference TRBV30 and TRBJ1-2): SQTIHQWPATLVQPVGSPLSLECTVEGTSNPNLYWYRQAAGRGLQLLFYSVGIGQISSEVPQNLSASRPQDRQFILSSKKLLLSDSGFYLCAWSVEANYGYTFGSGTRLTVV.

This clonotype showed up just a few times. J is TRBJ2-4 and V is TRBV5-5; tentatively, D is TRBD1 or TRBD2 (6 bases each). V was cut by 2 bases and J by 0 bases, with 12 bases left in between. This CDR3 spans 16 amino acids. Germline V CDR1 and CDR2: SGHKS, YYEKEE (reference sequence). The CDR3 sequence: CASSFIGGLAKNIQYF. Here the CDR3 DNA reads TGTGCCAGCAGCTTTATAGGGGGGTTAGCCAAAAACATTCAGTACTTC. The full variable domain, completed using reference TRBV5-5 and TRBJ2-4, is DAGVTQSPTHLIKTRGQQVTLRCSPISGHKSVSWYQQVLGQGPQFIFQYYEKEERGRGNFPDRFSARQFPNYSSELNVNALLLGDSALYLCASSFIGGLAKNIQYFGAGTRLSVL.

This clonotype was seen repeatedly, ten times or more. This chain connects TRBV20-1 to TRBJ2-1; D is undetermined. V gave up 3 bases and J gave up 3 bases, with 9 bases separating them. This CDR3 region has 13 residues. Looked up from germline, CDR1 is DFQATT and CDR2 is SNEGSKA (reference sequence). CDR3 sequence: CSASRLLYNEQFF. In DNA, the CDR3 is TGCAGTGCTAGTAGGCTCCTCTACAATGAGCAGTTCTTC.

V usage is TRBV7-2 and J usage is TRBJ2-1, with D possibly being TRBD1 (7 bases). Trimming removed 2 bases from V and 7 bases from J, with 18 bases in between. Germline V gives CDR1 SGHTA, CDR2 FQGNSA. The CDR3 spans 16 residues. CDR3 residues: CASSLMDRRGRNEQFF. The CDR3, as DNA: TGTGCCAGCAGCTTAATGGATCGGAGGGGGCGGAATGAGCAGTTCTTC.

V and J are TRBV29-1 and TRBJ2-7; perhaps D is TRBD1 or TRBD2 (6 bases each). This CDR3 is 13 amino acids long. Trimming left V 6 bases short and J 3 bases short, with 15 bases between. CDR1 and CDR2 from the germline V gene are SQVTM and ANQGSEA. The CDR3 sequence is CSVGGRPLYEQYF. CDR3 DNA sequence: TGCAGCGTCGGGGGCAGGCCCCTCTACGAGCAGTACTTC.

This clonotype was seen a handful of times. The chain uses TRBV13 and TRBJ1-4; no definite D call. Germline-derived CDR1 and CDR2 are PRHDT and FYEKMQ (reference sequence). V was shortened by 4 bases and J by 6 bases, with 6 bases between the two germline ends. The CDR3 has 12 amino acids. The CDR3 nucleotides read TGTGCCAGCAGCTACAAAGATGAAAAACTGTTTTTT. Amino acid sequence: CASSYKDEKLFF.

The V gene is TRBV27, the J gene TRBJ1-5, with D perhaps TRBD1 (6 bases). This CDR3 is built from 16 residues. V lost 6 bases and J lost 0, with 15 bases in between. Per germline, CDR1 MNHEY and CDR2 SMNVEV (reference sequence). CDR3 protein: CASSKTGRYSNQPQHF. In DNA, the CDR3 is TGTGCCAGCAGCAAGACAGGCCGCTATAGCAATCAGCCCCAGCATTTT.

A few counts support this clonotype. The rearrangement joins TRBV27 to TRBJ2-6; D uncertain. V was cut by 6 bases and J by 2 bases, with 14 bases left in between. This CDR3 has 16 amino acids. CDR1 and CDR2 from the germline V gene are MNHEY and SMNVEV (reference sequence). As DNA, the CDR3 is TGTGCCAGCAGACCCCAAGCGAATACTGGGGCCAACGTCCTGACTTTC. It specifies CASRPQANTGANVLTF. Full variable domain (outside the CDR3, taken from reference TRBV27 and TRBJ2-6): EAQVTQNPRYLITVTGKKLTVTCSQNMNHEYMSWYRQDPGLGLRQIYYSMNVEVTDKGDVPEGYKVSRKEKRNFPLILESPSPNQTSLYFCASRPQANTGANVLTFGAGSRLTVL.

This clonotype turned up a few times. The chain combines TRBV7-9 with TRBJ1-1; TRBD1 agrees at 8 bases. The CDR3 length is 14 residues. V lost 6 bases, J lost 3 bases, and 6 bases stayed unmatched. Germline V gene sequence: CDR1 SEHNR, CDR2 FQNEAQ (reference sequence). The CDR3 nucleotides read TGTGCCAGCAGACCGACAGGGGCCCACACTGAAGCTTTCTTT. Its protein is CASRPTGAHTEAFF.

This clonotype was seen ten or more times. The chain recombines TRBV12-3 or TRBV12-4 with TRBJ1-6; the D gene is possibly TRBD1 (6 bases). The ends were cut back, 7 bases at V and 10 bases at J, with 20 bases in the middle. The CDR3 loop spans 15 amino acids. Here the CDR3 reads CASTLQGSKRSPLHF. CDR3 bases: TGTGCCAGCACCTTACAGGGTAGTAAACGATCACCCCTCCACTTT.

The CDR3 loop reads CVSWEGEKLFF. DNA for the CDR3: TGCGTTTCCTGGGAGGGGGAAAAACTGTTTTTT. The V and J genes are TRBV29-1 and TRBJ1-4; D possibly corresponds to TRBD1 (5 bases). CDR3 length: 11 residues. Germline values: CDR1 SQVTM, CDR2 ANQGSEA.

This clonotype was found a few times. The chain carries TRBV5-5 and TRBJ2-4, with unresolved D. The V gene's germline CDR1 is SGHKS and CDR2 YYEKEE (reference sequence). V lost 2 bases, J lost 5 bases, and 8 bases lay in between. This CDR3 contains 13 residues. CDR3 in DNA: TGTGCCAGCAGCTTACGGCCGGAAAACATTCAGTACTTC. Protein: CASSLRPENIQYF.

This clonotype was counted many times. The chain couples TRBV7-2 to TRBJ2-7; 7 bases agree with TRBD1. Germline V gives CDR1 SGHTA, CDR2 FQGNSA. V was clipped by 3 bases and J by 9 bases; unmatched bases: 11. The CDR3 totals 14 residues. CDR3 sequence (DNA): TGTGCCAGCAGCTTCAACGGACAGGCCCCGACGCAGTACTTC. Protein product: CASSFNGQAPTQYF.

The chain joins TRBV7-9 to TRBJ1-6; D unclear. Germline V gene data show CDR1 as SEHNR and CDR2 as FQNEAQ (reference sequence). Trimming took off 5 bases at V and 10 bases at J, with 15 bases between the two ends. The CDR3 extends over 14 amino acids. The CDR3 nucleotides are TGTGCCAGCAGCGCAGGACCGCGCGGATCACCCCTCCACTTT. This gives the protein CASSAGPRGSPLHF.